The rows below give T cell receptor beta chains drawn from one sample of a study of T cells after yellow fever vaccination. TCRdb re-derived calls from the 5' RACE reads in MiXCR, one entry per CDR3 protein. Of roughly 330,000 distinct CDR3 sequences listed, roughly 6.8% are singletons. Sequenced here: PBMCs, sampled 35 to 50 days after the first yellow fever vaccination. Source of these receptors: a man aged 18-30 years who received the YFV17D yellow fever vaccine. The conserved cysteine and the conserved F or W are not part of the CDR3 here. Only some rows state a clone size, as once, few, many or a class for expanded clones.

cdr3_aa,j_call,v_call,clone_size
ASSPDGVPNEQF,TRBJ2-1,TRBV5-1,NA
ASSLILDRGLFNNSPLH,TRBJ1-6,TRBV12-3/TRBV12-4,NA
ASSPSWEQF,TRBJ2-1,TRBV4-2,NA
ASSYSGVLDTEAF,TRBJ1-1,TRBV6-5,NA
ASSRRDRAWGTDTQY,TRBJ2-3,TRBV19,few
ASSHLQGQETQY,TRBJ2-5,TRBV4-1,few
ASSLAGNGAGPLH,TRBJ1-6,TRBV7-2,many
SGQGQETQY,TRBJ2-5,TRBV29-1,many
ASSLFSVHEQY,TRBJ2-7,TRBV12-3/TRBV12-4,few
ASTTPRGTGELF,TRBJ2-2,TRBV2,few
ASSPLNGANVLT,TRBJ2-6,TRBV5-1,NA
ASYEGSRWITEAF,TRBJ1-1,TRBV30,many
ASSLILAGGELF,TRBJ2-2,TRBV5-1,few
ASSQVGLDRDKQPQH,TRBJ1-5,TRBV4-1,NA
ASSTSGGPTGELF,TRBJ2-2,TRBV7-8,few
ASSLRTGWNT,TRBJ1-2,TRBV5-6,few
SARDRRSTGELF,TRBJ2-2,TRBV20-1,few
ASSRTGVETQY,TRBJ2-5,TRBV3-1,few
ASSTTGDEQY,TRBJ2-7,TRBV12-3/TRBV12-4,many
ASSLLGRIGSETQY,TRBJ2-5,TRBV7-2,many
ASSGTERDYEQF,TRBJ2-1,TRBV19,NA
ASSLAGGRDEQF,TRBJ2-1,TRBV7-2,many
AISAGGAADTQY,TRBJ2-3,TRBV10-3,NA
ASSPSGGRGGIDTQY,TRBJ2-3,TRBV7-2,NA
ASTPWVGGNEQY,TRBJ2-7,TRBV6-2/TRBV6-3,few
ASSRLAVNNEQF,TRBJ2-1,TRBV5-1,few
ASSFGGASEKLF,TRBJ1-4,TRBV7-2,NA
ASSLNTYNEQF,TRBJ2-1,TRBV7-2,many
ASSLPGLNEQF,TRBJ2-1,TRBV5-1,NA
ASSQPGAQFPYEQY,TRBJ2-7,TRBV5-1,NA
SVVDLTGGLAKNIQY,TRBJ2-4,TRBV29-1,NA
ASSLGATGNQPQH,TRBJ1-5,TRBV7-9,few
ASSLTQGVNEKLF,TRBJ1-4,TRBV14,NA
ASSLGRGGNEQF,TRBJ2-1,TRBV10-2,few
ASNPGGTDGKPQH,TRBJ1-5,TRBV28,many
SALRGRREKLF,TRBJ1-4,TRBV29-1,many
ASSYDGGASRDTQY,TRBJ2-3,TRBV6-5,few
ASSQEYGNWAEAF,TRBJ1-1,TRBV3-1,many
SAQGLELYQPQH,TRBJ1-5,TRBV20-1,many
ASSFPQNTIY,TRBJ1-3,TRBV7-2,few
ASSFAPGAGVFNEQF,TRBJ2-1,TRBV5-1,many
SARLDRGPEAF,TRBJ1-1,TRBV20-1,NA
ASSLAIHEQF,TRBJ2-1,TRBV5-1,many
ASSPVGGGEGQTQY,TRBJ2-5,TRBV3-1,NA